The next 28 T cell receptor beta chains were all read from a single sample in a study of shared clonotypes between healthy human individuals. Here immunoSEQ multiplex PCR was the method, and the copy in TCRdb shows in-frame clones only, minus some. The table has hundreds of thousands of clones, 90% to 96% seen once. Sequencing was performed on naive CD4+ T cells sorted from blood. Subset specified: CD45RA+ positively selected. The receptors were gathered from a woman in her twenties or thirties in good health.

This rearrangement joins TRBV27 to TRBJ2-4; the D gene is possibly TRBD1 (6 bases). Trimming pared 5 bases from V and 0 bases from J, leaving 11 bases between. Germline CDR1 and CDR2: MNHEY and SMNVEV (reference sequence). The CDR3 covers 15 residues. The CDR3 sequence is CASSEGHLAKNIQYF. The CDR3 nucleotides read TGTGCCAGCAGTGAGGGACACTTAGCCAAAAACATTCAGTACTTC.

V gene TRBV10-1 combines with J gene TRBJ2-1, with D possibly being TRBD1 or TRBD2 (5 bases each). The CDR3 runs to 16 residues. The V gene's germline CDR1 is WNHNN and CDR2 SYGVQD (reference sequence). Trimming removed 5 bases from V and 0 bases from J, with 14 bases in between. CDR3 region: CASSMGPSSSYNEQFF. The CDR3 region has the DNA TGCGCCAGCAGTATGGGACCCTCGAGCTCCTACAATGAGCAGTTCTTC.

As DNA, the CDR3 is TGTGCCAGCAGCTTTCGGGAGACCCAGTACTTC. Translating it yields CASSFRETQYF. The rearrangement links TRBV4-2 to TRBJ2-5; no definite D call. Trimming shortened V by 5 bases and J by 5 bases, and 6 bases separated the two germline ends. The CDR3 is made up of 11 amino acids. The germline CDR1 and CDR2 sequences are LGHNA and YNFKEQ.

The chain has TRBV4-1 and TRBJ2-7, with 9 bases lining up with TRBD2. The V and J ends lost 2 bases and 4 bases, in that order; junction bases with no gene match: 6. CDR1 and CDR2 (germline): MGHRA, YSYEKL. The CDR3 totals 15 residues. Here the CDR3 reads CASSQPAGGRYEQYF. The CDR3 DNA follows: TGCGCCAGCAGCCAACCAGCGGGAGGTCGATACGAGCAGTACTTC.

The CDR3 region has the DNA TGTGCCAGAAGCGGAGGACTAGCGGGAGGTTCCTACGAGCAGTACTTC. It is translated as CARSGGLAGGSYEQYF. V usage is TRBV5-3 and J usage is TRBJ2-7; TRBD2 matches 14 bases. TRBV5-3 is an ORF, and what it does is uncertain. The CDR3 is made up of 16 amino acids. V trimming: 4 bases; J trimming: 1 base; junction bases outside the gene matches: 4.

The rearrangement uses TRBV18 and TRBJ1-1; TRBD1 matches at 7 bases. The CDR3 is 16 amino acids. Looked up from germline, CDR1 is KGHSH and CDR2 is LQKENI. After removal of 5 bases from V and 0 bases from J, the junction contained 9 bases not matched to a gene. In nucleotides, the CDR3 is TGTGCCAGCTCAAGACAGGGCCTCTCCATGAACACTGAAGCTTTCTTT. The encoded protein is CASSRQGLSMNTEAFF.

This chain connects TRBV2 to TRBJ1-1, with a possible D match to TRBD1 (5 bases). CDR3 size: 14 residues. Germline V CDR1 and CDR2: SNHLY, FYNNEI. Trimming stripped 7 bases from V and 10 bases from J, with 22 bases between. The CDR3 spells CASTNPGRVGGAFF. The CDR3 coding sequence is TGTGCCAGCACGAACCCAGGCAGGGTCGGGGGAGCTTTCTTT.

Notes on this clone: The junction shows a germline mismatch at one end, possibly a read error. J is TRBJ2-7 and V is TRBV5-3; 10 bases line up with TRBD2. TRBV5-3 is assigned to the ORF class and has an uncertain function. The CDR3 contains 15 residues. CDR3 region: CASSSFSGRAYEQYF. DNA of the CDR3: TGTGCCAGCAGCTCGTTCAGCGGGAGGGCCTACGAGCAGTACTTC.

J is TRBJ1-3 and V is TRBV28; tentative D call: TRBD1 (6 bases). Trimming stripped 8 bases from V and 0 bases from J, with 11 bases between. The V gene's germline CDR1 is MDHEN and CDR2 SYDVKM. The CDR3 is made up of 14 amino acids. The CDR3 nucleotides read TGTGCCAGCCGGGACATCGTCTCTGGAAACACCATATATTTT. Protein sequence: CASRDIVSGNTIYF.

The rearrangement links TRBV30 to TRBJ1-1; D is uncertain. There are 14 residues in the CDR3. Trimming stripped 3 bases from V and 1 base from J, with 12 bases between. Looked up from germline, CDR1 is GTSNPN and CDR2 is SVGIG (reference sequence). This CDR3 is CAWRGRTANTEAFF. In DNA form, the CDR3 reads TGTGCCTGGAGGGGAAGGACGGCGAACACTGAAGCTTTCTTT. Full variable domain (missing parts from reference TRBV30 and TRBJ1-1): SQTIHQWPATLVQPVGSPLSLECTVEGTSNPNLYWYRQAAGRGLQLLFYSVGIGQISSEVPQNLSASRPQDRQFILSSKKLLLSDSGFYLCAWRGRTANTEAFFGQGTRLTVV.

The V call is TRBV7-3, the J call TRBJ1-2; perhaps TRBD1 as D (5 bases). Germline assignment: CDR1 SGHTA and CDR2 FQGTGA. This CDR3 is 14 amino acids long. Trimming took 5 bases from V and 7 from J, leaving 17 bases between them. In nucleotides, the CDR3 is TGTGCCAGCAGCCCTGGGACGGATCTACTTGGCTACACCTTC. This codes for CASSPGTDLLGYTF.

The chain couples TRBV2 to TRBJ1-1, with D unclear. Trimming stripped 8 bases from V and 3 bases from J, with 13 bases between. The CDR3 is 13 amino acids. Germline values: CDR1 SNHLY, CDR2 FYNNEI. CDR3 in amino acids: CASRKLGYTEAFF. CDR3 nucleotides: TGTGCCAGCCGCAAATTGGGATACACTGAAGCTTTCTTT.

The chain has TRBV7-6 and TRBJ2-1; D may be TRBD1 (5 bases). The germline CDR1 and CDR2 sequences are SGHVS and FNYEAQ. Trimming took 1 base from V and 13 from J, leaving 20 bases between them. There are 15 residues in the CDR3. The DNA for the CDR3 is TGTGCCAGCAGCTTAGAGCAGGGTTCTCTACCAACTCAGTTCTTC. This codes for CASSLEQGSLPTQFF.

The CDR3 coding sequence is TGTGCCAGCAGTCATGGGGGGGGAACTGAAGCTTTCTTT. It encodes CASSHGGGTEAFF. The chain links TRBV25-1 to TRBJ1-1; D might be TRBD1 (5 bases). The CDR3 consists of 13 residues. CDR1 is MGHDK, CDR2 SYGVNS, per germline. Trimming stripped 5 bases from V and 5 bases from J, with 12 bases between.

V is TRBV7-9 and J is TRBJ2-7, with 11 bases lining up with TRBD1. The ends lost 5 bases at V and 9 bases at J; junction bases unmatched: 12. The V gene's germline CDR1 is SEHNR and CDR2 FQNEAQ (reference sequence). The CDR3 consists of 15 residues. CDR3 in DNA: TGTGCCAGCAGCCCTCGGGACAGGGGGATGTATGGGCAGTACTTC. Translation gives CASSPRDRGMYGQYF.

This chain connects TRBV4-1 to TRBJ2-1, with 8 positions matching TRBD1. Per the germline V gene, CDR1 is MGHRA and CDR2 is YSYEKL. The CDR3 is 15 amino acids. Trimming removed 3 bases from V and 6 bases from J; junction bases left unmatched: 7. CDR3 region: CASSQGDRRVNEQFF. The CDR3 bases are TGCGCCAGCAGCCAGGGGGACAGGAGGGTCAATGAGCAGTTCTTC.

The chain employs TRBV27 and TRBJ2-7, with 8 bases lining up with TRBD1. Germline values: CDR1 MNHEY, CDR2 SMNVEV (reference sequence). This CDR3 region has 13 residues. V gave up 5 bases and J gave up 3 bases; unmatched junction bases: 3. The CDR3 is CASSTGQGYEQYF. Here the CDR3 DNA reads TGTGCCAGCAGTACCGGACAGGGCTACGAGCAGTACTTC.

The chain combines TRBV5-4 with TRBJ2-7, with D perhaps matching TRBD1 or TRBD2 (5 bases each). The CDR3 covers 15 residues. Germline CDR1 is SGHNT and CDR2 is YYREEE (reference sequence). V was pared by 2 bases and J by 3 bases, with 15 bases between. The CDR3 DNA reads TGTGCCAGCAGCTTAGGAGGACATGTATACTACGAGCAGTACTTC. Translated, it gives CASSLGGHVYYEQYF.

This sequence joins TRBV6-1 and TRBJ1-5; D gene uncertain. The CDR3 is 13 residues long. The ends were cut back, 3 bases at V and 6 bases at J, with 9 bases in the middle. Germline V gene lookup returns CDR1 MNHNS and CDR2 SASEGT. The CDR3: CASSDRVGQPQHF. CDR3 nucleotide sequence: TGTGCCAGCAGTGATAGGGTGGGTCAGCCCCAGCATTTT.

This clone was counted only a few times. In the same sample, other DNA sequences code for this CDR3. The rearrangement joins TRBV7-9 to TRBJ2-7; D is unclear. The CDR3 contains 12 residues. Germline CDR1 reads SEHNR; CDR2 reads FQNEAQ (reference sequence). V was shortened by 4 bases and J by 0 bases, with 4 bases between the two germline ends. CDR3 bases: TGTGCCAGCAGCTCCAGCTCCTACGAGCAGTACTTC. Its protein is CASSSSSYEQYF.

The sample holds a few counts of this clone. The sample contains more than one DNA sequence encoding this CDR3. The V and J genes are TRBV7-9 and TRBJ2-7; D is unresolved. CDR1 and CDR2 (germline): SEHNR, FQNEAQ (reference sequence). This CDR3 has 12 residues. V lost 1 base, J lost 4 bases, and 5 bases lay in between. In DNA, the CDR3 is TGTGCCAGCAGCTTAGTAGGTTACGAGCAGTACTTC. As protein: CASSLVGYEQYF.

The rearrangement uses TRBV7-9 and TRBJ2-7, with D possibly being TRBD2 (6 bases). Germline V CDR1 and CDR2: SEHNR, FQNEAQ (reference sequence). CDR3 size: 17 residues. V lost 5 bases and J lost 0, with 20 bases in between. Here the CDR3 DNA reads TGTGCCAGCAGCCCTTCGCGGCGGGGAACTGTCTCCTACGAGCAGTACTTC. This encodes CASSPSRRGTVSYEQYF. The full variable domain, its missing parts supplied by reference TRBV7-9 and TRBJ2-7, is DTGVSQNPRHKITKRGQNVTFRCDPISEHNRLYWYRQTLGQGPEFLTYFQNEAQLEKSRLLSDRFSAERPKGSFSTLEIQRTEQGDSAMYLCASSPSRRGTVSYEQYFGPGTRLTVT.

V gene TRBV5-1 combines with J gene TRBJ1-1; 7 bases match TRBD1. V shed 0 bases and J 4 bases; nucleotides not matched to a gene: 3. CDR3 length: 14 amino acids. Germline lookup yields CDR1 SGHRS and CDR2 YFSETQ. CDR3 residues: CASSLEAGGTEAFF. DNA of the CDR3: TGCGCCAGCAGCTTGGAAGCAGGGGGCACTGAAGCTTTCTTT. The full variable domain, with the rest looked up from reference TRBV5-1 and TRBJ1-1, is KAGVTQTPRYLIKTRGQQVTLSCSPISGHRSVSWYQQTPGQGLQFLFEYFSETQRNKGNFPGRFSGRQFSNSRSEMNVSTLELGDSALYLCASSLEAGGTEAFFGQGTRLTVV.

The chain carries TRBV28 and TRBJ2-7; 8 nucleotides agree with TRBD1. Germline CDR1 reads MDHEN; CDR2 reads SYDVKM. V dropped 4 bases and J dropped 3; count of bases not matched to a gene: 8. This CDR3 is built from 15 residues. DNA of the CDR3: TGTGCCAGCAGTTCGGCAGGGGGCGATAGCTACGAGCAGTACTTC. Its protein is CASSSAGGDSYEQYF.

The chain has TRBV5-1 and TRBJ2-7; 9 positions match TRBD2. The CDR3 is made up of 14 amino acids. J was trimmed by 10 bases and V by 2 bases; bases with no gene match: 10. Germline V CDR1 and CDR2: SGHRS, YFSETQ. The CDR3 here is CASSFDSGTSPQYF. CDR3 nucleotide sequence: TGCGCCAGCAGCTTCGACTCTGGGACTAGCCCTCAGTACTTC.

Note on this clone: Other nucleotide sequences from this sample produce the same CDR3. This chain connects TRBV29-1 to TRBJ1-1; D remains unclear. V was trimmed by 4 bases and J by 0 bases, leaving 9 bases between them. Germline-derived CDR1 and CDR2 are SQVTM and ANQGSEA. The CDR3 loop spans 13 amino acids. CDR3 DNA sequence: TGCAGCGTTGCGGGGAGGATGAACACTGAAGCTTTCTTT. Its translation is CSVAGRMNTEAFF. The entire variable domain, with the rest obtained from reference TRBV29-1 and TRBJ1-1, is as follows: SAVISQKPSRDICQRGTSLTIQCQVDSQVTMMFWYRQQPGQSLTLIATANQGSEATYESGFVIDKFPISRPNLTFSTLTVSNMSPEDSSIYLCSVAGRMNTEAFFGQGTRLTVV.

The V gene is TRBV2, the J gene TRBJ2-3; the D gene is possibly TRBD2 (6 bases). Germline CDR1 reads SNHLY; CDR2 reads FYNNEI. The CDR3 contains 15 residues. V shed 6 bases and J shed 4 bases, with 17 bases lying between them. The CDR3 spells CASRRGPRSADTQYF. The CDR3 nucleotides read TGTGCCAGCAGGCGGGGCCCCCGGTCGGCAGATACGCAGTATTTT.

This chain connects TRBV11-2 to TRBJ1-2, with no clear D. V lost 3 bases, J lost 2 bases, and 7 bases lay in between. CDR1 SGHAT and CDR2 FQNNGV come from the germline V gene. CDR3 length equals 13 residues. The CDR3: CASSLDGNYGYTF. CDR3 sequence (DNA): TGTGCCAGCAGCTTGGACGGAAACTATGGCTACACCTTC.